The clone carrying this T cell receptor beta chain was seen a few times. Its antigen is not known. These data are taken from a study of CD8 T cells in ankylosing spondylitis. Points from the study as a whole: As reported, disease-linked clones showed significant enrichment in matched ankylosing spondylitis synovial fluid.

Germline lookup yields CDR1 MNHEY and CDR2 SMNVEV (reference sequence). This CDR3 spans 15 amino acids. V lost 5 bases and J 0 bases, leaving 13 bases between the germline ends. TCRdb ran MiXCR on the 5' RACE reads and lists one entry per CDR3 protein. Found here are 190,000 or so distinct CDR3 sequences, over 10% of them singletons; the top ten hold approximately 15%. The specimen sequenced was blood, either unsorted or a sorted T cell fraction (not recorded which). V and J are TRBV27 and TRBJ1-1, with a possible D match to TRBD1 (5 bases). This sequence originates from a male donor with ankylosing spondylitis or in good health (not recorded which). DNA for the CDR3: TGTGCCAGCAGTAGAGACAGTGCCATGAACACTGAAGCTTTCTTT. It yields the protein CASSRDSAMNTEAFF.